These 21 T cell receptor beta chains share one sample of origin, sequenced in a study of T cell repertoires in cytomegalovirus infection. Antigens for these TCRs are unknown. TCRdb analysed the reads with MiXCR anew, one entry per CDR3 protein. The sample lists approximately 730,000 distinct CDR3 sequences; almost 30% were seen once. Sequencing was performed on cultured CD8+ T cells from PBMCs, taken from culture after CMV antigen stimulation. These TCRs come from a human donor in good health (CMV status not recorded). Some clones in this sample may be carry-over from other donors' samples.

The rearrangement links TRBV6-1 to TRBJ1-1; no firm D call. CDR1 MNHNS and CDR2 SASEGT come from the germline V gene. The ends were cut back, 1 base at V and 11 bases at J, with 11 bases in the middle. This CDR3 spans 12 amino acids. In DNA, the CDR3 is TGTGCCAGCAGTGAAGAGGTTCTGGTCGCTTTCTTT. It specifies CASSEEVLVAFF.

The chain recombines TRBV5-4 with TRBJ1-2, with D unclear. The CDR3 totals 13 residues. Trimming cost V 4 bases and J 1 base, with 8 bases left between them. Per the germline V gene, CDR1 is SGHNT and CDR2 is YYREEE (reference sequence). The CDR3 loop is CASSPKGNYGYTF. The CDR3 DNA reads TGTGCCAGCAGCCCGAAGGGTAACTATGGCTACACCTTC.

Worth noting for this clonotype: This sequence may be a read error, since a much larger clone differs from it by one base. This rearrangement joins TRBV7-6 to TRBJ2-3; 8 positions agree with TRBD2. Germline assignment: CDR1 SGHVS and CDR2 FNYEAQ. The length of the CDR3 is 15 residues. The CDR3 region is CASSAPGTRADTKYF. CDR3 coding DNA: TGTGCCAGCAGCGCCCCCGGGACTAGGGCAGATACGAAGTATTTT.

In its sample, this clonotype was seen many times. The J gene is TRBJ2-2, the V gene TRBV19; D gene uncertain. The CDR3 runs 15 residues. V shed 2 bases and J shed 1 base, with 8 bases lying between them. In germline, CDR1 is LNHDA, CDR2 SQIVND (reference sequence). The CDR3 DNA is TGTGCCAGTAGTATAAGACGGGTGAACACCGGGGAGCTGTTTTTT. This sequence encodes CASSIRRVNTGELFF.

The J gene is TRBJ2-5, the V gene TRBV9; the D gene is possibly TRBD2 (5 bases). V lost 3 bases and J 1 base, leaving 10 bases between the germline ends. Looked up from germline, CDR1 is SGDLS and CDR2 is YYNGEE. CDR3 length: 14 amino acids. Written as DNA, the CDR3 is TGTGCCAGCAGCGACTGGGAGAGCCAAGAGACCCAGTACTTC. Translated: CASSDWESQETQYF. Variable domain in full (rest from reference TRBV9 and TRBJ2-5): DSGVTQTPKHLITATGQRVTLRCSPRSGDLSVYWYQQSLDQGLQFLIQYYNGEERAKGNILERFSAQQFPDLHSELNLSSLELGDSALYFCASSDWESQETQYFGPGTRLLVL.

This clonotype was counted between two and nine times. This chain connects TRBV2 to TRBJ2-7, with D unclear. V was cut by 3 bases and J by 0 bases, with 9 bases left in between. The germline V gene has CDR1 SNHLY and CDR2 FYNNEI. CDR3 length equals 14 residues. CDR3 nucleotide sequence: TGTGCCAGCAGTGATCCTAGGAGCTCCTACGAGCAGTACTTC. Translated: CASSDPRSSYEQYF. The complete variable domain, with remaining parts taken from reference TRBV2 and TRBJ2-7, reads EPEVTQTPSHQVTQMGQEVILRCVPISNHLYFYWYRQILGQKVEFLVSFYNNEISEKSEIFDDQFSVERPDGSNFTLKIRSTKLEDSAMYFCASSDPRSSYEQYFGPGTRLTVT.

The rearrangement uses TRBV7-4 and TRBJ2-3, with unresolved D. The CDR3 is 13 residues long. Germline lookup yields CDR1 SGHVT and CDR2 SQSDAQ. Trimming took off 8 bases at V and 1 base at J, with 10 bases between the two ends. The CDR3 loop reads CASPIIRTDTQYF. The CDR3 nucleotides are TGTGCCAGCCCGATCATTCGCACAGATACGCAGTATTTT.

This CDR3 reads CSAVARYEQYV. The DNA for the CDR3 is TGCAGTGCGGTAGCGAGGTACGAGCAGTACGTC. V and J are TRBV20-1 and TRBJ2-7; a possible D gene is TRBD2 (5 bases). The CDR3 runs to 11 residues. Germline assignment: CDR1 DFQATT and CDR2 SNEGSKA (reference sequence). V lost 6 bases to trimming and J lost 4 bases, with 10 bases between them.

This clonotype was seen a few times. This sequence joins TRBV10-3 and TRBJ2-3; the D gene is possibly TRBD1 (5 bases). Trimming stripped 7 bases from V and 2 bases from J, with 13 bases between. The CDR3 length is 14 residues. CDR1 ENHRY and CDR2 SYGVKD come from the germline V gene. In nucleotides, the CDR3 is TGTGCCATCAACCTGGACACAAACACAGATACGCAGTATTTT. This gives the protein CAINLDTNTDTQYF.

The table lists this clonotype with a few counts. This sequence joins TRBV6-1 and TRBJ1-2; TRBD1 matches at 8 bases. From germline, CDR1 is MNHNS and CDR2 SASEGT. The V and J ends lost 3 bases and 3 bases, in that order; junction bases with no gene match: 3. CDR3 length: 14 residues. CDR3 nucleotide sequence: TGTGCCAGCAGTGATTGGACAGGGCACTATGGCTACACCTTC. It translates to CASSDWTGHYGYTF.

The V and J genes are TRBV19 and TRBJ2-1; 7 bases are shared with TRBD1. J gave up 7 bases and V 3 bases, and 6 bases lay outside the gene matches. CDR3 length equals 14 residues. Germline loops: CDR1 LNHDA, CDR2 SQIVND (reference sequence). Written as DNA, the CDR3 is TGTGCCAGTAGTATGATGACAGGGTGGAATGAGCAGTTCTTC. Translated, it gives CASSMMTGWNEQFF.

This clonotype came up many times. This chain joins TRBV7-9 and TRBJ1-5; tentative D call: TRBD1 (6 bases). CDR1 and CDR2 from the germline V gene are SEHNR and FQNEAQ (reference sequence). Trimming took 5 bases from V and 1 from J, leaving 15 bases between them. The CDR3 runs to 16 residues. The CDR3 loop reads CASSPDTGLSNQPQHF. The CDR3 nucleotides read TGTGCCAGCAGCCCCGACACAGGGTTGAGCAATCAGCCCCAGCATTTT.

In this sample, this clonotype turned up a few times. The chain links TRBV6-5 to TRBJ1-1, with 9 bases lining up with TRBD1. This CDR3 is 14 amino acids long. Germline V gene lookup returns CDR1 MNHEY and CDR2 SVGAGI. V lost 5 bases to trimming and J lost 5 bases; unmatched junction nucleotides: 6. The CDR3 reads CASSPDRGATEAFF. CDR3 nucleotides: TGTGCCAGCAGTCCGGACAGGGGTGCGACTGAAGCTTTCTTT.

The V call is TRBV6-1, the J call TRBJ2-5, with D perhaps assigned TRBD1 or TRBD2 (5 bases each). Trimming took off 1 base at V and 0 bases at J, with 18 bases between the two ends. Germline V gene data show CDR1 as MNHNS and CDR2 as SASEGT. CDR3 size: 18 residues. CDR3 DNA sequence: TGTGCCAGCAGTGAAGAGGGACCGCAGATAAGGTACCAAGAGACCCAGTACTTC. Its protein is CASSEEGPQIRYQETQYF.

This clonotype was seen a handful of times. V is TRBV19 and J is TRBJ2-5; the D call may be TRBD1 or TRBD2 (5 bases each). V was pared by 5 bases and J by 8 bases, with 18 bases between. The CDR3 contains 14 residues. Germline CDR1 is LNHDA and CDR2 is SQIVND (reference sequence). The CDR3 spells CASSFPGREKTQYF. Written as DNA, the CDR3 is TGTGCCAGTAGTTTTCCGGGACGAGAGAAAACCCAGTACTTC. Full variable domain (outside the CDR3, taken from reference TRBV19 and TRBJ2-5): DGGITQSPKYLFRKEGQNVTLSCEQNLNHDAMYWYRQDPGQGLRLIYYSQIVNDFQKGDIAEGYSVSREKKESFPLTVTSAQKNPTAFYLCASSFPGREKTQYFGPGTRLLVL.

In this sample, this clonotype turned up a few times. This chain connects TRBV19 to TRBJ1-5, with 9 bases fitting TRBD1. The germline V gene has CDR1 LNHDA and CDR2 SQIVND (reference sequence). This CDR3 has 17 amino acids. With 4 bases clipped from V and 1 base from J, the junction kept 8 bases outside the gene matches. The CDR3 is CASSKDRGVGSNQPQHF. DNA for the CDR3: TGTGCCAGTAGTAAGGACAGGGGAGTTGGGAGCAATCAGCCCCAGCATTTT.

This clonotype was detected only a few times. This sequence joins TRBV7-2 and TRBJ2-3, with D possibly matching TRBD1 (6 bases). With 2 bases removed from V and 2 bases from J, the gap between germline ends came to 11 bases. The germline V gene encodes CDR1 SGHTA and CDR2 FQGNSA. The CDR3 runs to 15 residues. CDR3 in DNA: TGTGCCAGCAGCTTACCACAGGGTGTCACAGATACGCAGTATTTT. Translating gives CASSLPQGVTDTQYF.

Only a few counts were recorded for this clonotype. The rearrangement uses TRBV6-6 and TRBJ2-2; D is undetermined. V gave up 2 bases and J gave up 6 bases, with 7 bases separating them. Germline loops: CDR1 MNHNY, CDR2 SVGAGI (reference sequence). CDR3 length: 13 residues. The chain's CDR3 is CASSYASSGELFF. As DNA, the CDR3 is TGTGCCAGCAGTTACGCCAGCTCCGGGGAGCTGTTTTTT.

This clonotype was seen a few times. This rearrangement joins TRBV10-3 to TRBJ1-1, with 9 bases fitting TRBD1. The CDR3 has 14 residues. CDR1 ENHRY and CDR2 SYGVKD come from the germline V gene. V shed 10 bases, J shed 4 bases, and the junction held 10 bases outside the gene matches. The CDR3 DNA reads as TGTGCCACCTCACAGGGGGCAGGGGGCACTGAAGCTTTCTTT. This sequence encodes CATSQGAGGTEAFF.

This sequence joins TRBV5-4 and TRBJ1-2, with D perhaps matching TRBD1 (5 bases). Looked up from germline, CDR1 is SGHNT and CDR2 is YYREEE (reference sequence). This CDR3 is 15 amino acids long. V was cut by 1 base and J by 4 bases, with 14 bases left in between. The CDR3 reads CASSLPGEGVYGYTF. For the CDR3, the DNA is TGTGCCAGCAGCTTGCCGGGGGAGGGTGTCTATGGCTACACCTTC. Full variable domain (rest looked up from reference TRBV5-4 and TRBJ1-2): ETGVTQSPTHLIKTRGQQVTLRCSSQSGHNTVSWYQQALGQGPQFIFQYYREEENGRGNFPPRFSGLQFPNYSSELNVNALELDDSALYLCASSLPGEGVYGYTFGSGTRLTVV.

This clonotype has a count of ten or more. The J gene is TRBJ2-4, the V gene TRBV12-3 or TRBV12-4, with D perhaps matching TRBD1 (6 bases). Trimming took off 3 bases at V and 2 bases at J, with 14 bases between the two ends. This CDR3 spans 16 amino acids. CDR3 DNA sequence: TGTGCCAGCAGTTTTTGGACAGAAGTTTCCAAAAACATTCAGTACTTC. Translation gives CASSFWTEVSKNIQYF.